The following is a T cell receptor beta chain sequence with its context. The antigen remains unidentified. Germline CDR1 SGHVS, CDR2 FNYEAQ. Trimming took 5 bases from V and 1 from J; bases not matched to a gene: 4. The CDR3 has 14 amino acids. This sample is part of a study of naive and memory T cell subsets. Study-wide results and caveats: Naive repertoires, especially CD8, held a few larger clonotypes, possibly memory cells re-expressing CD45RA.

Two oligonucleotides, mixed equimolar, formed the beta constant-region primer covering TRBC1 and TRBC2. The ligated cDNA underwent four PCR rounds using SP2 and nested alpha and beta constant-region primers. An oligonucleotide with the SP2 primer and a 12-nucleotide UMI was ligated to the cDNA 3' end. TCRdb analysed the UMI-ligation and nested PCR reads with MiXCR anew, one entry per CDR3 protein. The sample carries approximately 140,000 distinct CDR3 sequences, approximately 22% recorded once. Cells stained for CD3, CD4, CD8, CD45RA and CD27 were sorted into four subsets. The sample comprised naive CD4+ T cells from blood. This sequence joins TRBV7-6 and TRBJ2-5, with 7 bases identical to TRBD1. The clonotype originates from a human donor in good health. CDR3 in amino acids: CASSVGTAQETQYF. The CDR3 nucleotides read TGTGCCAGCAGCGTCGGGACAGCCCAAGAGACCCAGTACTTC.